The 11 T cell receptor beta chains reported below all come from one sample, sequenced in a study of shared clonotypes between healthy human individuals. Naive CD8 cells lacked CD45RO, underwent positive selection for CCR7 and left out terminally differentiated effector memory CD45RA+ cells. The repertoire was sequenced with immunoSEQ multiplex PCR; TCRdb's copy has only in-frame clones and lacks some. The top ten clones hold around 1.7% of a sample with about 2.2 million clones, approximately 94% of them seen once. The sequencing input was naive CD8+ T cells from PBMCs. These TCRs come from a man aged 18 to 30 in good health. Some clones in this sample may be carry-over from other donors' samples.

This clone was found a few times. The chain links TRBV6-1 to TRBJ1-3; a weak D match, TRBD1 (5 bases). Germline V CDR1 and CDR2: MNHNS, SASEGT. There are 12 residues in the CDR3. The ends were cut back, 11 bases at V and 6 bases at J, with 14 bases in the middle. For the CDR3, the DNA is TGTGCCGGATCCGACAGATTAAACACCATATATTTT. Translation gives CAGSDRLNTIYF.

This clone has just a few counts. The V gene is TRBV6-1, the J gene TRBJ1-5; D is unresolved. The CDR3 runs 14 residues. Germline-derived CDR1 and CDR2 are MNHNS and SASEGT. Between the trimmed V and J ends, which lost 2 bases and 6 bases, there was a span of 11 bases. The CDR3 loop is CASSELTVGQPQHF. The CDR3 nucleotides read TGTGCCAGCAGTGAATTGACGGTTGGTCAGCCCCAGCATTTT.

V is TRBV16 and J is TRBJ1-5; D call uncertain. The germline CDR1 and CDR2 sequences are KGHSY and FQNENV. This CDR3 is 16 amino acids long. With 0 bases removed from V and 3 bases from J, the gap between germline ends came to 12 bases. The DNA of the CDR3 is TGTGCCAGCAGCCAATCTCGGGAATATTACAATCAGCCCCAGCATTTT. This sequence encodes CASSQSREYYNQPQHF.

The CDR3 nucleotides are TGTGCCAGCAGTTTAGTGCCTATGACGGGCCTCGAGCAGTACTTC. Amino acid sequence: CASSLVPMTGLEQYF. The chain employs TRBV27 and TRBJ2-7; D not certain. This CDR3 has 15 amino acids. With 2 bases removed from V and 6 bases from J, the gap between germline ends came to 17 bases. Germline CDR1 reads MNHEY; CDR2 reads SMNVEV (reference sequence).

The rearrangement uses TRBV7-2 and TRBJ1-5; 8 nucleotides agree with TRBD1. The CDR3 contains 18 residues. CDR1 is SGHTA, CDR2 FQGNSA, per germline. The ends lost 0 bases at V and 3 bases at J; junction bases unmatched: 10. The CDR3 sequence is CASSLASGSGGINQPQHF. In nucleotides, the CDR3 is TGTGCCAGCAGCTTAGCGTCGGGATCAGGGGGCATCAATCAGCCCCAGCATTTT.

The V gene is TRBV7-2, the J gene TRBJ2-1, with 9 positions matching TRBD1. The CDR3 runs to 14 residues. In germline, CDR1 is SGHTA, CDR2 FQGNSA. With 7 bases clipped from V and 6 bases from J, the junction kept 7 bases outside the gene matches. The CDR3 here is CASTWTGVFNEQFF. The CDR3 region has the DNA TGTGCCAGCACATGGACAGGGGTCTTCAATGAGCAGTTCTTC.

The chain links TRBV29-1 to TRBJ1-1, with D uncertain. The length of the CDR3 is 12 residues. V was shortened by 7 bases and J by 4 bases, with 13 bases between the two germline ends. Germline V gene sequence: CDR1 SQVTM, CDR2 ANQGSEA. CDR3 coding DNA: TGCAGCGCCGCTCCGTCCGGCACTGAAGCTTTCTTT. It encodes CSAAPSGTEAFF.

This clone was observed once. This rearrangement joins TRBV5-1 to TRBJ2-3; maybe TRBD2 (6 bases). Looked up from germline, CDR1 is SGHRS and CDR2 is YFSETQ. The CDR3 spans 16 residues. Trimming took off 0 bases at V and 0 bases at J, with 11 bases between the two ends. Written as DNA, the CDR3 is TGCGCCAGCAGCTTGGCCGTGGGGACTAGCACAGATACGCAGTATTTT. This codes for CASSLAVGTSTDTQYF.

V and J are TRBV2 and TRBJ2-5; 7 bases line up with TRBD1. Germline V CDR1 and CDR2: SNHLY, FYNNEI. The CDR3 is made up of 15 amino acids. J was trimmed by 2 bases and V by 3 bases; bases with no gene match: 6. In DNA form, the CDR3 reads TGTGCCAGCAGTGACAGGGACAGATCACAAGAGACCCAGTACTTC. Translated: CASSDRDRSQETQYF.

The rearrangement joins TRBV5-1 to TRBJ2-6, with D perhaps matching TRBD1 (5 bases). This CDR3 region has 14 residues. Germline V CDR1 and CDR2: SGHRS, YFSETQ. With 7 bases removed from V and 3 bases from J, the gap between germline ends came to 11 bases. The CDR3 loop reads CASVRDSGANVLTF. In DNA, the CDR3 is TGCGCCAGCGTCAGGGATAGTGGGGCCAACGTCCTGACTTTC.

V gene TRBV27 combines with J gene TRBJ2-7, with a weak D call TRBD2 (5 bases). Germline CDR1 and CDR2: MNHEY and SMNVEV (reference sequence). V was shortened by 6 bases and J by 3 bases, with 18 bases between the two germline ends. The CDR3 totals 15 residues. CDR3 region: CASRRGSEIVYEQYF. The CDR3 bases are TGTGCCAGCAGGCGCGGTAGCGAAATCGTCTACGAGCAGTACTTC.